This record concerns one T cell receptor beta chain sequence. Its antigen target is currently unknown. No much larger clonotype is one base removed from it; base qualities were not supplied. Library preparation used the immunoSEQ multiplex PCR assay. Each sample had some 10^5 TCR templates assayed by the deep sequencing platform. Genomic DNA extracted from sorted T cells was used for TCRbeta CDR3 sequencing. From the authors' description of their analysis: The R programming language was used for clonal analysis of TCRbeta CDR3 data. Alloreactive CD4+ and CD8+ clones were identified by comparing unstimulated samples to CFSE-low samples taken after the reaction. Regulatory or non-regulatory origin of alloreactive CD4+ clones was assigned by matching sequences to the sorted unstimulated Treg and non-Treg repertoires. Held by TCRdb, this immuneACCESS table contains in-frame sequences only and omits some clones. Under half of the omission traces to an unresolved V gene where checked; the cause of the rest is unknown. V and J calls and clone size are copied from that table; D and trimming were computed from the DNA. The sample table holds roughly 97,000 clones, of which approximately 93% were seen once. The ten top clones hold 0.6% to 0.7% of the sample.

From a lookup of the germline V gene, CDR1 and CDR2 are SNHLY and FYNNEI. Taken from cysteine to phenylalanine, the CDR3 has 14 residues. The DNA shown is the 42-base CDR3, in frame from base 1. V is pared back by 4 bases and J by 4 bases, with 13 bases lying between the germline termini. The data belong to a study of siplizumab effects on memory and regulatory T cells (dated by TCRdb to between 2019 and 2020). With respect to the entire study: The study examined how the anti-CD2 antibody siplizumab affects alloreactive T-cell subsets in allogeneic mixed lymphocyte reactions built from human PBMCs.

Broad study findings and their caveats: Roughly 80-95% of proliferating CD4+ or CD8+ clones could not be assigned a naive or memory phenotype. The cumulative frequency of alloreactive sequences that could be traced back to unstimulated CD4+ memory T cells was significantly reduced by siplizumab. Sequences below about 10^-5 frequency were poorly captured, so only a minor fraction of alloreactive clones could be mapped to unstimulated subsets. Compared with memory T cells, unstimulated naive T cells appeared more diverse, and naive cells seemed to make a substantial contribution to the alloresponse. Whether proliferating Tregs from siplizumab cultures actually had suppressive function was not functionally confirmed. In reactions with siplizumab, an average of approximately 69% of mappable alloreactive CD4+ clones were Treg-derived, compared with around 28% in control reactions.

Sorted unstimulated T cells, along with proliferating T cells recovered from mixed lymphocyte reactions, underwent TCRbeta CDR3 sequencing. Fresh whole blood from approximately ten HLA-typed healthy donors was used to isolate PBMCs. To map where alloreactive clones came from, CD4+ regulatory T cells in the unstimulated state were FACS-sorted. Recombination connected TRBV2 to TRBJ1-1, with TRBD1 perhaps the D gene, on 6 matching bases. This TCR was sampled from a human donor in good health. The specimen sequenced was Tregs sorted from blood. The nucleotide sequence reads TGTGCCAGCAGTGCCCTCAGGGGTAGCACTGAAGCTTTCTTT. This yields the protein CASSALRGSTEAFF.